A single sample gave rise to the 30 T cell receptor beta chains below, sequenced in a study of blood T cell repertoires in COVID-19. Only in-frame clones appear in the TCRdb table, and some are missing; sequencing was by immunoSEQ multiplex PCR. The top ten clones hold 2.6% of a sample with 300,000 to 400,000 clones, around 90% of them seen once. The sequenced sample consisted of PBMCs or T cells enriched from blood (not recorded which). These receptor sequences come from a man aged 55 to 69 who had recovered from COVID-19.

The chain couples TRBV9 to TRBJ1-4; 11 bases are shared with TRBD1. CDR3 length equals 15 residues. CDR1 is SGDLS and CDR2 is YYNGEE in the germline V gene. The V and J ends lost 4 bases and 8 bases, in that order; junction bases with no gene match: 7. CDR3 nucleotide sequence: TGTGCCAGCAGCAACGGACAGGGGGCGGTCGAAAAACTGTTTTTT. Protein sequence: CASSNGQGAVEKLFF.

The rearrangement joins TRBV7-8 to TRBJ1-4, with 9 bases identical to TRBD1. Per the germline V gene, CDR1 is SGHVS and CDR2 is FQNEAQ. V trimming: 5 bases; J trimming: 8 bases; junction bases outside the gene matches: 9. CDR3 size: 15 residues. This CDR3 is CASSSSGTGFEKLFF. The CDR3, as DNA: TGTGCCAGCAGCAGCTCCGGGACAGGGTTCGAAAAACTGTTTTTT.

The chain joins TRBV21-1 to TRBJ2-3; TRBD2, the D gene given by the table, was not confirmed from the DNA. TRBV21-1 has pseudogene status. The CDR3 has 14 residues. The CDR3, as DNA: TGTGCCAGCAAGCGACTAGCCGGGACAGATACGCAGTATTTT. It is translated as CASKRLAGTDTQYF.

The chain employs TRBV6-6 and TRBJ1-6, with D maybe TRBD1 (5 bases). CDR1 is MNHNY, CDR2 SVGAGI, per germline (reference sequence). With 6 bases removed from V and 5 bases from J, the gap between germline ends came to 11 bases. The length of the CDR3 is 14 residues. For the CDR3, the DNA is TGTGCCAGCAGCCAGGGAATTGATAATTCACCCCTCCACTTT. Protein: CASSQGIDNSPLHF.

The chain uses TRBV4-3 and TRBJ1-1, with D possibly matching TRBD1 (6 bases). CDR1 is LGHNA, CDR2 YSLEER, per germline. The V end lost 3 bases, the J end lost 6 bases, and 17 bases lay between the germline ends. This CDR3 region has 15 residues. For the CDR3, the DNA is TGCGCCAGCAGCCAGGGGGCAAAGTTCGCGTCTGAAGCTTTCTTT. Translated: CASSQGAKFASEAFF.

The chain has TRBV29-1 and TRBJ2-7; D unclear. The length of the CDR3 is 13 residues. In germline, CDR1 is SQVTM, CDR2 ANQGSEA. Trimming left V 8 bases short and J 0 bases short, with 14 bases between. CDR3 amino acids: CSQNRNRSYEQYF. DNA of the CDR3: TGCAGCCAAAACAGAAATCGCTCCTACGAGCAGTACTTC.

In DNA form, the CDR3 reads TGTGCCAGCAGTGAACTGGGACACAGCTATGGCTACACCTTC. This codes for CASSELGHSYGYTF. The rearrangement joins TRBV6-1 to TRBJ1-2, with a tentative D call TRBD1 (6 bases). Germline V gene data show CDR1 as MNHNS and CDR2 as SASEGT. The CDR3 has 14 residues. Trimming took 2 bases from V and 4 from J, leaving 11 bases between them.

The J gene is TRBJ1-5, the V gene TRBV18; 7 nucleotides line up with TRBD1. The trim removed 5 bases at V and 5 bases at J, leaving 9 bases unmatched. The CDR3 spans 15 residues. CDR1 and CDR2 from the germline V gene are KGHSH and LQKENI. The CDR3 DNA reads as TGTGCCAGCTCAGTGGGACAGCCTAGAGATCAGCCCCAGCATTTT. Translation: CASSVGQPRDQPQHF.

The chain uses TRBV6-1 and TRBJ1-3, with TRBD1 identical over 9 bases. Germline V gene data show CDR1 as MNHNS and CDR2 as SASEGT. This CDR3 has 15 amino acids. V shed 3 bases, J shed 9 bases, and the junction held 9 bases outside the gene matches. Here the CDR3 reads CASSEPGQGYFTIYF. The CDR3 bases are TGTGCCAGCAGTGAGCCGGGACAGGGTTACTTCACCATATATTTT.

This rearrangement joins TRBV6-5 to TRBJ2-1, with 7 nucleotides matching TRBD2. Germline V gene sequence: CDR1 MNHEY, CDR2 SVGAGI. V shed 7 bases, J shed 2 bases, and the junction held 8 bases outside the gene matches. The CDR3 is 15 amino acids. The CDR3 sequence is CASKPGGRPYNEQFF. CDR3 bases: TGTGCCAGCAAGCCGGGCGGGAGACCCTACAATGAGCAGTTCTTC.

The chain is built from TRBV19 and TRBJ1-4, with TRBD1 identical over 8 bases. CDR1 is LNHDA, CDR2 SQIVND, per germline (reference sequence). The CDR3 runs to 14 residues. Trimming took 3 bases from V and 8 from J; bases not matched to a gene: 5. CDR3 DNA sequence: TGTGCCAGTAGTATTACGGACAGGGTGGAAAAACTGTTTTTT. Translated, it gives CASSITDRVEKLFF.

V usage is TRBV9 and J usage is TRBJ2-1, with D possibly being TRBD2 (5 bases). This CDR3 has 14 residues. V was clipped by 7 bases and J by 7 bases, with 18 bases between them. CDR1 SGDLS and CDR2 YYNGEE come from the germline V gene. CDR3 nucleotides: TGTGCCAGCGCGGGCCAGCCCTCGATAAATGAGCAGTTCTTC. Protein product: CASAGQPSINEQFF.

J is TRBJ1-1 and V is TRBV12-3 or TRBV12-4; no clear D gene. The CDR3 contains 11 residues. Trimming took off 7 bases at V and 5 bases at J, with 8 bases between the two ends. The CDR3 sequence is CASTPRTEAFF. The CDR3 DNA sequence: TGTGCCAGCACTCCGAGGACTGAAGCTTTCTTT.

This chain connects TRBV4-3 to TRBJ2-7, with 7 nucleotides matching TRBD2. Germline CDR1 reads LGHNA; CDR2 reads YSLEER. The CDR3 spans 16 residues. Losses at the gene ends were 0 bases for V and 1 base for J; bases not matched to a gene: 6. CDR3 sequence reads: CASSQDLYGGSYEQYF. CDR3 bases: TGCGCCAGCAGCCAAGATCTTTACGGGGGGTCCTACGAGCAGTACTTC.

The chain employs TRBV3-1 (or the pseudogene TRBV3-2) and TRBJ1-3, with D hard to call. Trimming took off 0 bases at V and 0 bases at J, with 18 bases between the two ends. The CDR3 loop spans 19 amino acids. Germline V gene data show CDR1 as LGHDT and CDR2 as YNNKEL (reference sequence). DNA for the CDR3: TGTGCCAGCAGCCAAGATTCTTTTGGAGTGTCAGACTCTGGAAACACCATATATTTT. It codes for CASSQDSFGVSDSGNTIYF.

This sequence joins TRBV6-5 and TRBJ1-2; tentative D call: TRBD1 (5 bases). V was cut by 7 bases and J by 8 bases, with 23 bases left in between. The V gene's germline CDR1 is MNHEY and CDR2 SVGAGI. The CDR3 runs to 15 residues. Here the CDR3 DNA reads TGTGCCAGCACGCCCGCCGCCGTGGGGGGAAGGGGCTACACCTTC. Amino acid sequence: CASTPAAVGGRGYTF.

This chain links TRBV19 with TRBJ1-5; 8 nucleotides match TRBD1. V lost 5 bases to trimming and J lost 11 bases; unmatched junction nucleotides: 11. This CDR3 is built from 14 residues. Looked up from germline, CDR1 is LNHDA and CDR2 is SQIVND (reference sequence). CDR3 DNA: TGTGCCAGTAGTGACGACAGGGGCAGGGTGACCCAGCATTTT. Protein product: CASSDDRGRVTQHF.

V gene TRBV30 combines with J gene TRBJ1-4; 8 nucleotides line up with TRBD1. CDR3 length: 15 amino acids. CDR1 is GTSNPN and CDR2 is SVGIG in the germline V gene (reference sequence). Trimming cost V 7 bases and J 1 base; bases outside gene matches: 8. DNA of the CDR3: TGTGCCTTCGACGGACAGGGAGGAACTAATGAAAAACTGTTTTTT. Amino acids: CAFDGQGGTNEKLFF.

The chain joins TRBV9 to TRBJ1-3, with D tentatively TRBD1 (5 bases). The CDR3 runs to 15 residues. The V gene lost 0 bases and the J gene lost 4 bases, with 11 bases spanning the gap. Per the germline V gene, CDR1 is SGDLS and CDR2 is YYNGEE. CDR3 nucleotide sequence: TGTGCCAGCAGCGTAGCTGGTGGGGCCGGAAACACCATATATTTT. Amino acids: CASSVAGGAGNTIYF.

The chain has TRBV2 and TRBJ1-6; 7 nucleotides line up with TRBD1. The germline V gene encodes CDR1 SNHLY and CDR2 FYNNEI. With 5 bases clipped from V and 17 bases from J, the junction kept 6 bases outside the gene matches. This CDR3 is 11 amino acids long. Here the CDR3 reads CASSPDRVVHF. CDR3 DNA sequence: TGTGCCAGCAGTCCAGACAGGGTAGTCCACTTT.

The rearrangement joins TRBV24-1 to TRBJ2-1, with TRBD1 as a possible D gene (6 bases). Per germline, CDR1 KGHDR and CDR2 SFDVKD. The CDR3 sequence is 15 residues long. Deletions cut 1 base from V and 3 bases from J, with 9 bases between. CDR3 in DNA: TGTGCCACCAGTGATTTTGCACAGGGCTACAATGAGCAGTTCTTC. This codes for CATSDFAQGYNEQFF.

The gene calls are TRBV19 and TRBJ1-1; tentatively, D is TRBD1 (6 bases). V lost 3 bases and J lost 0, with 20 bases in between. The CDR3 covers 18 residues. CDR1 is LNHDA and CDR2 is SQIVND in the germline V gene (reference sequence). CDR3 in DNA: TGTGCCAGTAGTATTCGTACAGGGAGCGGGGGATTGAACACTGAAGCTTTCTTT. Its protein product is CASSIRTGSGGLNTEAFF.

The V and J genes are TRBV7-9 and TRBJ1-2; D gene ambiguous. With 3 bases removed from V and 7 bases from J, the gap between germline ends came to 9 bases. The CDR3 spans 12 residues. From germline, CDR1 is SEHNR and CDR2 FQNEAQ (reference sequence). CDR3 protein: CASSFLVGGYTF. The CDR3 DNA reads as TGTGCCAGCAGCTTTCTCGTCGGTGGCTACACCTTC.

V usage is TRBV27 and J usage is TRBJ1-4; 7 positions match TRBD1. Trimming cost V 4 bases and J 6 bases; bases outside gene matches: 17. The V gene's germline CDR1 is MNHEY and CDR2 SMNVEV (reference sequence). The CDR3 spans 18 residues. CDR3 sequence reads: CASSSSDRVLTSDEKLFF. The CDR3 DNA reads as TGTGCCAGCAGTTCCTCAGACAGGGTTTTGACCTCGGATGAAAAACTGTTTTTT. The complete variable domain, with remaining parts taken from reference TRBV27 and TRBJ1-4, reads EAQVTQNPRYLITVTGKKLTVTCSQNMNHEYMSWYRQDPGLGLRQIYYSMNVEVTDKGDVPEGYKVSRKEKRNFPLILESPSPNQTSLYFCASSSSDRVLTSDEKLFFGSGTQLSVL.

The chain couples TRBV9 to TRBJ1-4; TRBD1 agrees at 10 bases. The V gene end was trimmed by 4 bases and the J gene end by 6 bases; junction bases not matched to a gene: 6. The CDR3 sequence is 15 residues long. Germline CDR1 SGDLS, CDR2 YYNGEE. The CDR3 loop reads CASSIGTGADEKLFF. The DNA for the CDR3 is TGTGCCAGCAGCATCGGGACAGGGGCGGATGAAAAACTGTTTTTT.

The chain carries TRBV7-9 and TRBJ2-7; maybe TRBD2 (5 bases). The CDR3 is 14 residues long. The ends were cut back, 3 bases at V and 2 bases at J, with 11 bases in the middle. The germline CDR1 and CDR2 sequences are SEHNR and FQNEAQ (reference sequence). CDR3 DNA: TGTGCCAGCAGCTTCAACGGGAAACCCTACGAGCAGTACTTC. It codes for CASSFNGKPYEQYF. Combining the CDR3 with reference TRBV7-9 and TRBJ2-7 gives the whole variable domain DTGVSQNPRHKITKRGQNVTFRCDPISEHNRLYWYRQTLGQGPEFLTYFQNEAQLEKSRLLSDRFSAERPKGSFSTLEIQRTEQGDSAMYLCASSFNGKPYEQYFGPGTRLTVT.

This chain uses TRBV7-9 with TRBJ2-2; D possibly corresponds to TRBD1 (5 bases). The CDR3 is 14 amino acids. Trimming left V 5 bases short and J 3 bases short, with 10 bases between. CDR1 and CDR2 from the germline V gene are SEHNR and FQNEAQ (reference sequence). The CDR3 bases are TGTGCCAGCAGCGCGACAGTACACACCGGGGAGCTGTTTTTT. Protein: CASSATVHTGELFF.

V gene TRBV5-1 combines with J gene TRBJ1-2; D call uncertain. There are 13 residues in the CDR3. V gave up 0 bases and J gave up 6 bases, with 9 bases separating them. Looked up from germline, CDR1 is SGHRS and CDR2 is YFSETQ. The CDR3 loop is CASSLDGVDGYTF. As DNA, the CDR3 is TGCGCCAGCAGCTTGGATGGAGTGGATGGCTACACCTTC.

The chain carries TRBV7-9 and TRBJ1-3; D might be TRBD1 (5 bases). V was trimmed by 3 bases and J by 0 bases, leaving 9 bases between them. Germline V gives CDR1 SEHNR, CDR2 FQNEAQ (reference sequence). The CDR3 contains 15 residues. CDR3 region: CASSFFGGSGNTIYF. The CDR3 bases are TGTGCCAGCAGCTTTTTCGGGGGCTCTGGAAACACCATATATTTT.

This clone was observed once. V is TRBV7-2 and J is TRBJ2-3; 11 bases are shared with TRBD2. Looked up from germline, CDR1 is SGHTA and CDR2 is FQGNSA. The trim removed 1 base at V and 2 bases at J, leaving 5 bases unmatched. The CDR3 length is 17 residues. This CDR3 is CASSLVGTSGYTDTQYF. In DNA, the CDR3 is TGTGCCAGCAGCTTAGTGGGGACTAGCGGATACACAGATACGCAGTATTTT.